This TCR beta chain was documented in a study of blood T cell repertoires in COVID-19. Study overall: Researchers got acute and convalescent COVID-19 samples from the United States, Italy and Spain. PBMCs, B-cell-depleted T cells, or T cells were the source of the cDNA or gDNA that made up the material.

The CDR3 consists of 11 residues. Trimming left V 6 bases short and J 9 bases short, with 9 bases between. Enrolment of Seattle patients took place during active infection, and they were followed longitudinally. Assay: immunoSEQ multiplex PCR; the TCRdb copy retains only in-frame clones and omits some. The sample records about 500,000 clones, approximately 88% being singletons. This TCR was recovered from a woman aged 45-65 years with COVID-19, enrolled during active disease. The sample comprised peripheral blood. The chain is built from TRBV12-3 or TRBV12-4 and TRBJ2-1; a possible D gene is TRBD2 (6 bases). CDR3 coding DNA: TGTGCCAGCAGCCTCGGGAGTGAGCAGTTCTTC. Encoded protein: CASSLGSEQFF.